The present T cell receptor (beta chain) was sequenced within a study of blood T cells in healthy people across ages. CDR3 length: 12 residues. With V trimmed by 8 bases and J by 7 bases, 3 bases remained unmatched. This clonotype was detected only a few times. Its specificity is unknown. The second PCR ran roughly 6 to 11 cycles with a sample-barcoded 5' primer and J-beta primers. A single record per CDR3 protein comes from TCRdb applying MiXCR to the 5' RACE reads. The sample comprises some 690,000 distinct CDR3 sequences, 20% to 25% of which are singletons, and under 25% rests with the top ten. Study results and caveats: As age increased, TCR beta diversity per million T cells fell in a roughly linear fashion. CMV status of donors was unknown, possibly confounding expanded clonotype changes.

Material for sequencing was blood. The chain links TRBV12-3 or TRBV12-4 to TRBJ2-1; TRBD2 matches 9 bases. The TCR originated in a man in his 70s in good health. CDR3 protein: CASRTSANEQFF. CDR3 bases: TGTGCCAGCCGGACTAGCGCTAATGAGCAGTTCTTC.